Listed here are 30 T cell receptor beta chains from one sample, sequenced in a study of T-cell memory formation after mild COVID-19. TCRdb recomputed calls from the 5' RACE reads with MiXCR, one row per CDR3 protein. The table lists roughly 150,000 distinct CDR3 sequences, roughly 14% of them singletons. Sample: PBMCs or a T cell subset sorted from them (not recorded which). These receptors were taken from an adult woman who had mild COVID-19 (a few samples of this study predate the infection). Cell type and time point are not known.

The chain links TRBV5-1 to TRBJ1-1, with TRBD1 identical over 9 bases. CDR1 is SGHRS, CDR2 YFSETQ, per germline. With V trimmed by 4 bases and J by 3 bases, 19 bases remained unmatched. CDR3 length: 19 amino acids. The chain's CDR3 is CASSPLGTGSSLWDTEAFF. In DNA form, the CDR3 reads TGCGCCAGCAGCCCGCTTGGGACAGGGTCGTCCCTTTGGGACACTGAAGCTTTCTTT.

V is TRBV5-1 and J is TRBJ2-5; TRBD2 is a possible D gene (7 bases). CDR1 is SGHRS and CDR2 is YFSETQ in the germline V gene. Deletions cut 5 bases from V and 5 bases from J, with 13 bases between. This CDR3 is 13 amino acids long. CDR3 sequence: CASRGGVGETQYF. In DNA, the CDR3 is TGCGCCAGCAGAGGGGGGGTCGGCGAGACCCAGTACTTC.

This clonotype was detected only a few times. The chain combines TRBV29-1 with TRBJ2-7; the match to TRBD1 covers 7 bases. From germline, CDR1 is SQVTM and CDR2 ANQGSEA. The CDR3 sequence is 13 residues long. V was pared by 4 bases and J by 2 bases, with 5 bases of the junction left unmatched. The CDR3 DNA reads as TGCAGCGTTGCTCCGACAGGGACCTACGAGCAGTACTTC. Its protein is CSVAPTGTYEQYF.

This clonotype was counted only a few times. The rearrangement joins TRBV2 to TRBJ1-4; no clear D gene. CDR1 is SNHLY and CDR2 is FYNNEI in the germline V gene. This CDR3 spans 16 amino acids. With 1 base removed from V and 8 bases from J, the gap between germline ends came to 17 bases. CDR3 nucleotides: TGTGCCAGCAGTGAAGGGTTACTTCGCGGCACCGAAAAACTGTTTTTT. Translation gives CASSEGLLRGTEKLFF.

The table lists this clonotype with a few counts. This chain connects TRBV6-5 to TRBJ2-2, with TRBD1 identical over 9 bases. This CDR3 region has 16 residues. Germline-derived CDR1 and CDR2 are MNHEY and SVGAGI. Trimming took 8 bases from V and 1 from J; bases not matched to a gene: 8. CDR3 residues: CASGRNRGLNTGELFF. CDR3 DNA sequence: TGTGCCAGCGGCCGAAACAGGGGGCTGAACACCGGGGAGCTGTTTTTT.

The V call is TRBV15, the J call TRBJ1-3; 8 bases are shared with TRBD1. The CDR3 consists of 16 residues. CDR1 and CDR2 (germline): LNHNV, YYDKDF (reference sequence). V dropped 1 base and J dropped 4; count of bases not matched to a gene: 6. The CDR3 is CATSRVRTGPGNTIYF. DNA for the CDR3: TGTGCCACCAGCAGAGTCAGGACAGGGCCAGGAAACACCATATATTTT.

CDR3 sequence reads: CASSNSGFRSYEQYF. The CDR3 bases are TGTGCCAGCAGTAATAGCGGGTTCCGCTCCTACGAGCAGTACTTC. This chain joins TRBV28 and TRBJ2-7, with 7 bases fitting TRBD2. The germline gives CDR1 MDHEN, CDR2 SYDVKM. V gave up 5 bases and J gave up 0 bases; unmatched junction bases: 7. CDR3 length equals 15 residues.

In nucleotides, the CDR3 is TGTGCCAGCAGTCGGGGAGGGGACGGGGCACCCCTCCACTTT. This translates into CASSRGGDGAPLHF. The chain links TRBV27 to TRBJ1-6, with a weak D call TRBD1 (5 bases). Trimming removed 5 bases at V and 11 bases at J, with 16 bases between. This CDR3 comprises 14 residues. The germline V gene encodes CDR1 MNHEY and CDR2 SMNVEV (reference sequence).

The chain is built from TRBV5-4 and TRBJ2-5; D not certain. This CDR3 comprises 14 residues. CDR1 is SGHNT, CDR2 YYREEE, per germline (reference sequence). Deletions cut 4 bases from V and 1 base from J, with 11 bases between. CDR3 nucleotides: TGTGCCAGCAGCGCAAAGGGTTTCCAAGAGACCCAGTACTTC. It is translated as CASSAKGFQETQYF. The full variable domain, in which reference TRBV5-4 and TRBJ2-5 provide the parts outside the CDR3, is ETGVTQSPTHLIKTRGQQVTLRCSSQSGHNTVSWYQQALGQGPQFIFQYYREEENGRGNFPPRFSGLQFPNYSSELNVNALELDDSALYLCASSAKGFQETQYFGPGTRLLVL.

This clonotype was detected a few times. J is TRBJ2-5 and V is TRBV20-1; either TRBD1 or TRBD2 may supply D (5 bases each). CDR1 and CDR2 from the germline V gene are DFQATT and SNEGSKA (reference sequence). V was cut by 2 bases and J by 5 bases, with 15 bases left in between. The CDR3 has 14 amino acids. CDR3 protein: CSARPGTPGETQYF. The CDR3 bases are TGCAGTGCTAGACCCGGGACCCCGGGGGAGACCCAGTACTTC.

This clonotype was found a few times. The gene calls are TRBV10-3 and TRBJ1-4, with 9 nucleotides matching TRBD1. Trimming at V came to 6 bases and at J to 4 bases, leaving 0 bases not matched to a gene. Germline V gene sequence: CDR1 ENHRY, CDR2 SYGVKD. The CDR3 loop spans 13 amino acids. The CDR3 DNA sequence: TGTGCCATCAGGACAGGGGGTAATGAAAAACTGTTTTTT. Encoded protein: CAIRTGGNEKLFF.

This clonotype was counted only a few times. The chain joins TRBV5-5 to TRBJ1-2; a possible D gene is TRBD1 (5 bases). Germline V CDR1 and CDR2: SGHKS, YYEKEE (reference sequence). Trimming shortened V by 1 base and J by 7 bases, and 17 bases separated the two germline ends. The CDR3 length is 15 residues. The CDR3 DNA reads TGTGCCAGCAGCTTGAATGTGGGAGGGGTATCTGGCTACACCTTC. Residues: CASSLNVGGVSGYTF. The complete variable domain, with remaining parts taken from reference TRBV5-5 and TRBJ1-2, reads DAGVTQSPTHLIKTRGQQVTLRCSPISGHKSVSWYQQVLGQGPQFIFQYYEKEERGRGNFPDRFSARQFPNYSSELNVNALLLGDSALYLCASSLNVGGVSGYTFGSGTRLTVV.

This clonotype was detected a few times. The CDR3 bases are TGTGCCAGCAGTTACCGAGCGGGCCATGAGCAGTTCTTC. Translated: CASSYRAGHEQFF. The chain links TRBV6-5 to TRBJ2-1; D might be TRBD2 (6 bases). With 2 bases removed from V and 8 bases from J, the gap between germline ends came to 10 bases. The CDR3 has 13 amino acids. Germline-derived CDR1 and CDR2 are MNHEY and SVGAGI.

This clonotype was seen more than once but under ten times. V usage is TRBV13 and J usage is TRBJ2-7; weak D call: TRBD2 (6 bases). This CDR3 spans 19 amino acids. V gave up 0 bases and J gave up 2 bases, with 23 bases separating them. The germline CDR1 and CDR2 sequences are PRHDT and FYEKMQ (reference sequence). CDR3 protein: CASSLGSSVRHPFAYEQYF. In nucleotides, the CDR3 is TGTGCCAGCAGCTTAGGCTCTAGCGTAAGACATCCTTTTGCCTACGAGCAGTACTTC.

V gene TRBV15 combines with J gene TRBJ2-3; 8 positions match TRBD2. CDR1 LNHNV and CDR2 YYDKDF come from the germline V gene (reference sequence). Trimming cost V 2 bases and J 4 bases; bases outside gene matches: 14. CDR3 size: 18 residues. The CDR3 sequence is CATSRPPRGGGRSDTQYF. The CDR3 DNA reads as TGTGCCACCAGCAGACCCCCGCGGGGCGGGGGGAGATCAGATACGCAGTATTTT.

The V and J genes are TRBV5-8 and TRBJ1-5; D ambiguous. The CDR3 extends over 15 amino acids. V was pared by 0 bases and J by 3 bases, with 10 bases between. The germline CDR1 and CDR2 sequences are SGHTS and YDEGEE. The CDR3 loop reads CASSLGQKVNQPQHF. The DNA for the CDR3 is TGTGCCAGCAGCTTGGGGCAGAAAGTCAATCAGCCCCAGCATTTT. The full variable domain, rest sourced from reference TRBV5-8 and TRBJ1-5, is EAGVTQSPTHLIKTRGQQATLRCSPISGHTSVYWYQQALGLGLQFLLWYDEGEERNRGNFPPRFSGRQFPNYSSELNVNALELEDSALYLCASSLGQKVNQPQHFGDGTRLSIL.

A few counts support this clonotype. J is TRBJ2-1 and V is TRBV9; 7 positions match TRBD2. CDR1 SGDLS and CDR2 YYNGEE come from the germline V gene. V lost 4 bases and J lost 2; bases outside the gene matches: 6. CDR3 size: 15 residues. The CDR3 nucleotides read TGTGCCAGCAGCTCTAGCGGAAACGCCTACAATGAGCAGTTCTTC. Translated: CASSSSGNAYNEQFF.

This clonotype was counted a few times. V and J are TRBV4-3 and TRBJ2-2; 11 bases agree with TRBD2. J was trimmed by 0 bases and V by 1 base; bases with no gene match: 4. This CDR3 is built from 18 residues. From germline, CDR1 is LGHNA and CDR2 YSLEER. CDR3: CASSQAPGLAANTGELFF. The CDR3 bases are TGCGCCAGCAGCCAAGCTCCGGGACTAGCGGCGAACACCGGGGAGCTGTTTTTT.

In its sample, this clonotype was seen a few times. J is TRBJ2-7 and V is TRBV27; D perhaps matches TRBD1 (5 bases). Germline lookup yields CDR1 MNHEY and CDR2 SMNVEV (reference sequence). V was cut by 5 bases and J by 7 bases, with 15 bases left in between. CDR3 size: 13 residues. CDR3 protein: CASSILRDGEQYF. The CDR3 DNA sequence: TGTGCCAGCAGTATCCTCAGGGATGGGGAGCAGTACTTC.

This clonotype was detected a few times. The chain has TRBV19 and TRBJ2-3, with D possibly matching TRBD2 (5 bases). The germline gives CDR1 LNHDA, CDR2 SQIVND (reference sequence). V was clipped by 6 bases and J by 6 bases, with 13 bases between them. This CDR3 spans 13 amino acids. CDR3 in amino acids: CASSPTRYDTQYF. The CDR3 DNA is TGTGCCAGTAGCCCCACTAGATATGATACGCAGTATTTT.

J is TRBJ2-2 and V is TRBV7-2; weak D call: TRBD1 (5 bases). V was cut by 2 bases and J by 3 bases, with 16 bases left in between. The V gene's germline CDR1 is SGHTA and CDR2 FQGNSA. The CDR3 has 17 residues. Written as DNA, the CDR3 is TGTGCCAGCAGCTTATTGGGGCTCTCCTTCGACACCGGGGAGCTGTTTTTT. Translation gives CASSLLGLSFDTGELFF. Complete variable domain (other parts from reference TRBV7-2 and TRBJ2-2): GAGVSQSPSNKVTEKGKDVELRCDPISGHTALYWYRQSLGQGLEFLIYFQGNSAPDKSGLPSDRFSAERTGGSVSTLTIQRTQQEDSAVYLCASSLLGLSFDTGELFFGEGSRLTVL.

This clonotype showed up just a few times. The CDR3 nucleotides read TGTGCCAGCAGCGGGGGACAGGGTTACCAGCCCCAGCATTTT. Translated: CASSGGQGYQPQHF. This rearrangement joins TRBV12-3 or TRBV12-4 to TRBJ1-5, with TRBD1 matching over 9 bases. The CDR3 is 14 residues long. V lost 6 bases to trimming and J lost 7 bases; unmatched junction nucleotides: 7.

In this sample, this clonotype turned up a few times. The CDR3 DNA follows: TGTGCCAGCAGCCGGACCAGGGAATCGGCGGACACCGGGGAGCTGTTTTTT. This codes for CASSRTRESADTGELFF. This chain links TRBV7-8 with TRBJ2-2; maybe TRBD1 (5 bases). Germline values: CDR1 SGHVS, CDR2 FQNEAQ. The V end lost 5 bases, the J end lost 3 bases, and 19 bases lay between the germline ends. This CDR3 region has 17 residues.

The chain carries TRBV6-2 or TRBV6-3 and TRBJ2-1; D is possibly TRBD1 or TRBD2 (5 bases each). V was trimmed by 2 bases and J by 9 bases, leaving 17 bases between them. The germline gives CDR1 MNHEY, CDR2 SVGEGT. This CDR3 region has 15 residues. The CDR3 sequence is CASSYAGTRAGEQFF. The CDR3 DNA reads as TGTGCCAGCAGTTACGCCGGGACGCGGGCGGGTGAGCAGTTCTTC.

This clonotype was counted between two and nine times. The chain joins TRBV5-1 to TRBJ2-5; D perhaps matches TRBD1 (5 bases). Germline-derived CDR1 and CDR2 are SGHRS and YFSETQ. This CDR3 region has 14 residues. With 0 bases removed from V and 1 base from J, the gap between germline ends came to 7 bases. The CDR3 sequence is CASSLGQPQETQYF. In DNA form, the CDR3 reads TGCGCCAGCAGCTTGGGACAGCCCCAAGAGACCCAGTACTTC. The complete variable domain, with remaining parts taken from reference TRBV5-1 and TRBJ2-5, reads KAGVTQTPRYLIKTRGQQVTLSCSPISGHRSVSWYQQTPGQGLQFLFEYFSETQRNKGNFPGRFSGRQFSNSRSEMNVSTLELGDSALYLCASSLGQPQETQYFGPGTRLLVL.

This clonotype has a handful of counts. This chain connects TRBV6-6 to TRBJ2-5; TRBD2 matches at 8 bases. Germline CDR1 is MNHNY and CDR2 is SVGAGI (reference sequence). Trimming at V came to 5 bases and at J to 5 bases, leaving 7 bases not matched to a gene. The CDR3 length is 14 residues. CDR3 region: CASSPAGGPETQYF. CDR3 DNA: TGTGCCAGCAGTCCTGCGGGGGGCCCGGAGACCCAGTACTTC.

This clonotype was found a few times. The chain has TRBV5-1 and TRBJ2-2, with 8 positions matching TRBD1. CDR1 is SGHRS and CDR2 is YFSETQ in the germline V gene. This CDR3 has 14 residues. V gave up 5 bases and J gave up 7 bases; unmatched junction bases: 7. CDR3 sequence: CASRTTGTGGELFF. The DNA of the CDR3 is TGCGCCAGCAGAACCACCGGGACAGGCGGGGAGCTGTTTTTT.

CDR3 loop: CASSQGNSGRSYNEQFF. The CDR3 DNA follows: TGCGCCAGCAGCCAAGGAAATAGCGGGAGGTCCTACAATGAGCAGTTCTTC. The gene calls are TRBV5-1 and TRBJ2-1; 10 bases fit TRBD2. CDR1 and CDR2 from the germline V gene are SGHRS and YFSETQ. The CDR3 totals 17 residues. V lost 4 bases and J lost 1; bases outside the gene matches: 8.

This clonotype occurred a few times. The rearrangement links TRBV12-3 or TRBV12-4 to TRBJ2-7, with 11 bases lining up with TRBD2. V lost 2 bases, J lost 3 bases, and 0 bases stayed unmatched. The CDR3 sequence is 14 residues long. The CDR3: CASSLLAGGYEQYF. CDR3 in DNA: TGTGCCAGCAGTTTACTAGCGGGGGGCTACGAGCAGTACTTC.

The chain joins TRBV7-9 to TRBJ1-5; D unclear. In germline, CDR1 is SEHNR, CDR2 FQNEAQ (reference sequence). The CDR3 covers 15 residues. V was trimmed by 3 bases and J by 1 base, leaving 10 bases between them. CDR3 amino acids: CASSLVWESNQPQHF. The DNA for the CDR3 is TGTGCCAGCAGCTTGGTATGGGAAAGCAATCAGCCCCAGCATTTT.